This entry features one TCR beta chain sequence. Its target is unknown. The protocol was immunoSEQ multiplex PCR, while the TCRdb copy is restricted to in-frame clones and leaves out a portion. The table includes about 160,000 clones, nearly 90% detected once. The sample comes from a study of cytomegalovirus exposure and HLA in healthy donors. Whole-study findings and limits: High specificity and sensitivity for cytomegalovirus status were reported for the classifier. The authors enumerated some 170 TCR beta chains as linked to cytomegalovirus. The authors confirmed in vitro that three CMV-associated chains were specific for CMV antigens.

There are 14 residues in the CDR3. CDR1 is MDHEN, CDR2 SYDVKM, per germline. The ends were cut back, 3 bases at V and 5 bases at J, with 12 bases in the middle. The receptor was isolated from a man in his late teens or twenties in good health and CMV-seropositive. The source material was PBMCs. V and J are TRBV28 and TRBJ2-3, with D possibly TRBD1 on 5 matching bases. In nucleotides, the CDR3 is TGTGCCAGCAGTTTGGGCAGGGCCATAGATACGCAGTATTTT. Encoded protein: CASSLGRAIDTQYF. Using reference TRBV28 and TRBJ2-3 for the parts outside the CDR3, the full variable domain is DVKVTQSSRYLVKRTGEKVFLECVQDMDHENMFWYRQDPGLGLRLIYFSYDVKMKEKGDIPEGYSVSREKKERFSLILESASTNQTSMYLCASSLGRAIDTQYFGPGTRLTVL.